This T cell receptor beta chain was sequenced during a study of a mutant IDH1 vaccine in newly diagnosed glioma. Study as a whole: Earlier therapy was either radiotherapy, temozolomide, or both, and most got both.

Germline values: CDR1 SGHTA, CDR2 FQGTGA. V was clipped by 4 bases and J by 2 bases, with 8 bases between them. The CDR3 runs 14 residues. TCRdb's table, derived via immunoSEQ multiplex PCR, lists solely in-frame clones and lacks some. The sample lists roughly 130,000 clones; 80% were seen once. The sample's time point: week 11, during vaccination. Each dose of the vaccine consisted of 300 ug of mutant IDH1 20-mer peptide, with topical imiquimod. This clone was found a few times. Antigen: not known. The V call is TRBV7-3, the J call TRBJ2-2; no clear D. Specimen: PBMCs, collected from a glioma patient whose treatment included an IDH1 peptide vaccine. This receptor was identified in a man aged 35-49 years with glioma. The CDR3 region is CASSSQLNTGELFF. The CDR3 DNA is TGTGCCAGCAGCTCCCAACTAAACACCGGGGAGCTGTTTTTT. Full variable domain (remainder filled in from reference TRBV7-3 and TRBJ2-2): GAGVSQTPSNKVTEKGKYVELRCDPISGHTALYWYRQSLGQGPEFLIYFQGTGAADDSGLPNDRFFAVRPEGSVSTLKIQRTERGDSAVYLCASSSQLNTGELFFGEGSRLTVL.